These 12 T cell receptor beta chains share one sample of origin, sequenced in a study of cytomegalovirus exposure and HLA in healthy donors. In the PCR, 60 Vbeta and 13 Jbeta primers were used. Sequencing used immunoSEQ multiplex PCR; TCRdb keeps in-frame clones, though not all of them. The top ten clones hold about 2.5% of a sample with roughly 130,000 clones, roughly 88% of them seen once. Specimen: PBMCs. The origin of the receptors is a man over 45 in good health and CMV-seronegative.

The V gene is TRBV27, the J gene TRBJ2-1, with D perhaps TRBD1 (6 bases). Deletions cut 6 bases from V and 5 bases from J, with 8 bases between. CDR3 length: 12 amino acids. CDR1 and CDR2 from the germline V gene are MNHEY and SMNVEV (reference sequence). For the CDR3, the DNA is TGTGCCAGCAGCCGGGACAACAATGAGCAGTTCTTC. It yields the protein CASSRDNNEQFF.

V usage is TRBV7-2 and J usage is TRBJ1-6, with D perhaps TRBD1 (6 bases). Trimming cost V 5 bases and J 5 bases, with 13 bases left between them. Germline lookup yields CDR1 SGHTA and CDR2 FQGNSA. This CDR3 has 15 amino acids. CDR3 nucleotides: TGTGCCAGCAGCCCCGGGGGGGGCGATAATTCACCCCTCCACTTT. It specifies CASSPGGGDNSPLHF.

The chain has TRBV2 and TRBJ2-2, with D perhaps TRBD2 (6 bases). The CDR3 covers 13 residues. The germline gives CDR1 SNHLY, CDR2 FYNNEI. The CDR3 region has the DNA TGTGCAGGGGCGGAGGGGAACACCGGGGAGCTGTTTTTT. Translated, it gives CAGAEGNTGELFF. Filled out from reference TRBV2 and TRBJ2-2, the complete variable domain reads EPEVTQTPSHQVTQMGQEVILRCVPISNHLYFYWYRQILGQKVEFLVSFYNNEISEKSEIFDDQFSVERPDGSNFTLKIRSTKLEDSAMYFCAGAEGNTGELFFGEGSRLTVL.

The chain has TRBV18 and TRBJ1-2, with D possibly being TRBD1 (5 bases). The CDR3 extends over 17 amino acids. CDR1 and CDR2 (germline): KGHSH, LQKENI. V gave up 5 bases and J gave up 7 bases, with 26 bases separating them. CDR3 nucleotide sequence: TGTGCCAGCTCAAGTAGTTCGACACAGGATGGAGTGGCTGGCTACACCTTC. This encodes CASSSSSTQDGVAGYTF. The full variable domain, with the rest looked up from reference TRBV18 and TRBJ1-2, is NAGVMQNPRHLVRRRGQEARLRCSPMKGHSHVYWYRQLPEEGLKFMVYLQKENIIDESGMPKERFSAEFPKEGPSILRIQQVVRGDSAAYFCASSSSSTQDGVAGYTFGSGTRLTVV.

J is TRBJ1-1 and V is TRBV11-1; TRBD1 agrees at 8 bases. V dropped 2 bases and J dropped 4; count of bases not matched to a gene: 9. Germline CDR1 reads SGHAT; CDR2 reads FQDESV (reference sequence). This CDR3 region has 16 residues. CDR3 region: CASSLQSGGRRTEAFF. CDR3 DNA: TGTGCCAGCAGCTTACAGTCAGGGGGCAGGCGCACTGAAGCTTTCTTT.

V usage is TRBV11-3 and J usage is TRBJ2-5; 7 bases are a match to TRBD2. Per the germline V gene, CDR1 is SGHNT and CDR2 is YENEEA. The CDR3 loop spans 13 amino acids. Germline trimming cut 5 bases from V and 7 bases from J; bases unmatched to any gene: 7. The CDR3 reads CASSRGREATQYF. The CDR3 coding sequence is TGTGCCAGCAGCCGTGGCCGGGAGGCGACCCAGTACTTC.

The CDR3 spells CATKPGTSGDHNEQFF. CDR3 in DNA: TGTGCCACGAAACCCGGGACTAGCGGGGACCACAATGAGCAGTTCTTC. This chain uses TRBV7-9 with TRBJ2-1, with 13 bases fitting TRBD2. Germline V CDR1 and CDR2: SEHNR, FQNEAQ (reference sequence). J lost 5 bases, V lost 10 bases, and 11 bases had no gene match. The CDR3 consists of 16 residues.

The chain employs TRBV4-1 and TRBJ2-7; TRBD1 might be the D (5 bases). V lost 0 bases, J lost 3 bases, and 21 bases lay in between. There are 18 residues in the CDR3. Germline V gene data show CDR1 as MGHRA and CDR2 as YSYEKL. CDR3 residues: CASSQDAPWTISNYEQYF. The CDR3 nucleotides read TGCGCCAGCAGCCAAGATGCCCCCTGGACAATCAGCAACTACGAGCAGTACTTC.

The V call is TRBV9, the J call TRBJ2-3; 8 bases align to TRBD1. CDR1 SGDLS and CDR2 YYNGEE come from the germline V gene. The CDR3 has 16 residues. The junction had 3 bases not matched to a gene; V was cut back by 0 bases and J by 0 bases. CDR3 sequence reads: CASSVGGTGSTDTQYF. The CDR3, as DNA: TGTGCCAGCAGCGTAGGGGGGACAGGAAGCACAGATACGCAGTATTTT.

In DNA form, the CDR3 reads TGTGCCAGCAGCCAAGACAGGACTGGGGGGGAGCTGTTTTTT. Encoded protein: CASSQDRTGGELFF. The rearrangement joins TRBV6-1 to TRBJ2-2, with D perhaps matching TRBD1 (6 bases). CDR3 size: 14 residues. With 6 bases removed from V and 8 bases from J, the gap between germline ends came to 16 bases. Germline-derived CDR1 and CDR2 are MNHNS and SASEGT.

This chain connects TRBV30 to TRBJ1-5; D is unclear. V dropped 3 bases and J dropped 0 bases, with 6 bases sitting between them. This CDR3 comprises 13 residues. Germline values: CDR1 GTSNPN, CDR2 SVGIG (reference sequence). The CDR3 is CAWSRHSNQPQHF. The CDR3 DNA is TGTGCCTGGAGCAGACATAGCAATCAGCCCCAGCATTTT.

The V and J genes are TRBV9 and TRBJ1-2; a weak D match, TRBD1 (6 bases). The germline CDR1 and CDR2 sequences are SGDLS and YYNGEE. The CDR3 is 15 amino acids. The V and J ends lost 4 bases and 0 bases respectively, with 13 bases between them. This CDR3 reads CASSPDRSTNYGYTF. The CDR3, as DNA: TGTGCCAGCAGCCCTGACAGGAGCACTAACTATGGCTACACCTTC.